This T cell receptor (beta chain) derives from a study of beta chain features in type 1 diabetes. V was pared by 8 bases and J by 4 bases, with 20 bases between. Germline CDR1 and CDR2: LNHDA and SQIVND (reference sequence). This CDR3 is built from 15 residues. What was sequenced were expressed TCRB transcripts, since all of the isolated RNA had been reverse transcribed. The protocol was immunoSEQ multiplex PCR, while the TCRdb copy is restricted to in-frame clones and leaves out a portion. The repertoire holds around 650,000 clones, roughly an eighth seen once, with around 0.12% in the top ten. Study outcomes and limitations: Patients with type 1 diabetes showed fewer VDJ junction insertions and more deletions. Within each of all four CD4+ subsets, Type 1 diabetes patients had TCRB CDR3s that were moderately but significantly shorter.

A remark on this clone: The antigen is undetermined.

About 120 mL of blood, on average, came from one heparinised draw per donor. The sequenced sample was naive CD4+ T cells from blood. The genes are TRBV19 and TRBJ1-2; D ambiguous. This receptor was identified in a man younger than 45 with type 1 diabetes. CDR3 in amino acids: CASLKGSKQGYGYTF. The DNA for the CDR3 is TGTGCCAGTTTGAAAGGATCGAAGCAAGGCTATGGCTACACCTTC.